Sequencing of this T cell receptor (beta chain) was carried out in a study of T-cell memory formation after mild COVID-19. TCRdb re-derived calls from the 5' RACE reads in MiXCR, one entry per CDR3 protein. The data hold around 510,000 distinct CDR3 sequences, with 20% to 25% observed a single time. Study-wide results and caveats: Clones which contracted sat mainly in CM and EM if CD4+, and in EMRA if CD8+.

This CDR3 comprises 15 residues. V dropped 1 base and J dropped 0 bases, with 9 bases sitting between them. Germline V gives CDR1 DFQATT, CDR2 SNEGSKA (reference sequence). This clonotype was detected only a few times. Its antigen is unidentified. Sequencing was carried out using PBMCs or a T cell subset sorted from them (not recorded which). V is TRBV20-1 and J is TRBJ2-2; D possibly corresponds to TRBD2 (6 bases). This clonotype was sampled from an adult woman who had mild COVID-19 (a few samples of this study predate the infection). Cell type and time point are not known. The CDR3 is CSARVGTSNTGELFF. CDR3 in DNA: TGCAGTGCTAGAGTAGGGACTTCGAACACCGGGGAGCTGTTTTTT.